The next 19 T cell receptor beta chains were all read from a single sample in a study of cytomegalovirus exposure and HLA in healthy donors. The PCR employed 60 Vbeta primers together with 13 Jbeta primers. Using immunoSEQ multiplex PCR, the repertoire was profiled, and TCRdb retains in-frame clones only, with some absent. This sample has 150,000 to 200,000 clones; approximately 80% occur once, and the top ten carry 4.9%. Sequences were obtained from PBMCs. All receptors derive from a woman aged 18-35 years in good health and CMV-seropositive.

This clone was recorded once. The chain recombines TRBV7-9 with TRBJ1-2, with D unclear. Germline V lookup: CDR1 SEHNR, CDR2 FQNEAQ (reference sequence). Between the trimmed V and J ends, which lost 5 bases and 5 bases, there was a span of 12 bases. This CDR3 has 13 amino acids. CDR3 in DNA: TGTGCCAGCAGCCTCTTGAGGGCGTATGGCTACACCTTC. Amino acid sequence: CASSLLRAYGYTF.

This clone appeared a single time. This chain links TRBV21-1 with TRBJ1-4; the D call TRBD1 from the table was never checked on the DNA. TRBV21-1 is a documented pseudogene. This CDR3 has 15 amino acids. The CDR3 region has the DNA TGTGCCAGCAGCAAAGCGGGGCAGGGTGGCGAAAAACTGTTTTTT. Amino acids: CASSKAGQGGEKLFF.

The chain recombines TRBV7-5 with TRBJ1-4; whether TRBD1, the table's D call, matches the DNA was not checked. TRBV7-5 counts as a pseudogene. The CDR3 has 21 amino acids. CDR3 sequence (DNA): TGTGCCAGAAGCTTAGTAGGGAGGTTCCCGGGACAGGGCGCGGATAATGAAAAACTGTTTTTT. This gives the protein CARSLVGRFPGQGADNEKLFF.

The CDR3 loop is CASSFGSRGPDNEQFF. The DNA for the CDR3 is TGTGCCAGCAGCTTTGGTTCTAGGGGGCCGGACAATGAGCAGTTCTTC. This chain uses TRBV11-3 with TRBJ2-1; 7 nucleotides line up with TRBD1. Germline V gene lookup returns CDR1 SGHNT and CDR2 YENEEA. Trimming at V came to 3 bases and at J to 5 bases, leaving 10 bases not matched to a gene. The CDR3 runs to 16 residues.

The V gene is TRBV5-1, the J gene TRBJ2-7, with D tentatively TRBD1 (5 bases). Trimming took 1 base from V and 2 from J, leaving 10 bases between them. Germline V gene lookup returns CDR1 SGHRS and CDR2 YFSETQ. The CDR3 has 14 amino acids. The CDR3 is CASSLTGFPYEQYF. CDR3 in DNA: TGCGCCAGCAGCTTGACAGGTTTCCCCTACGAGCAGTACTTC.

This clone came up a few times. The chain is built from TRBV5-4 and TRBJ2-1, with 10 nucleotides matching TRBD1. CDR1 is SGHNT and CDR2 is YYREEE in the germline V gene (reference sequence). The CDR3 is 14 amino acids. V dropped 4 bases and J dropped 8; count of bases not matched to a gene: 6. The CDR3 DNA follows: TGTGCCAGCAGCCGAGACAGGGGGCTTGATGAGCAGTTCTTC. Protein: CASSRDRGLDEQFF.

The chain links TRBV28 to TRBJ2-7, with D possibly matching TRBD2 (5 bases). This CDR3 is 12 amino acids long. Trimming took off 7 bases at V and 5 bases at J, with 12 bases between the two ends. Germline CDR1 and CDR2: MDHEN and SYDVKM. CDR3 region: CASTVSGDEQYF. The CDR3 coding sequence is TGTGCCAGCACAGTCAGCGGCGACGAGCAGTACTTC.

The chain joins TRBV7-8 to TRBJ2-7; 7 nucleotides line up with TRBD2. There are 15 residues in the CDR3. Germline V gene sequence: CDR1 SGHVS, CDR2 FQNEAQ. J gave up 0 bases and V 5 bases, and 7 bases lay outside the gene matches. DNA for the CDR3: TGTGCCAGCAGCCCCCATGGCGGGAGCTCCTACGAGCAGTACTTC. It specifies CASSPHGGSSYEQYF.

This sequence joins TRBV2 and TRBJ2-7; D is unclear. Per the germline V gene, CDR1 is SNHLY and CDR2 is FYNNEI. The CDR3 sequence is 12 residues long. Trimming removed 5 bases at V and 11 bases at J, with 16 bases between. The CDR3 loop reads CASSSDRLGKYF. CDR3 DNA: TGTGCCAGCAGTTCCGATCGACTTGGAAAGTACTTC.

The chain employs TRBV27 and TRBJ2-7; the D gene is possibly TRBD1 (6 bases). With 4 bases removed from V and 7 bases from J, the gap between germline ends came to 17 bases. CDR1 is MNHEY, CDR2 SMNVEV, per germline (reference sequence). This CDR3 spans 14 amino acids. The CDR3 DNA reads TGTGCCAGCAGTTCACGACAGGTTCCACAGGAGCAGTACTTC. It is translated as CASSSRQVPQEQYF.

The chain employs TRBV7-8 and TRBJ1-1; D is possibly TRBD1 (5 bases). V shed 5 bases and J shed 3 bases, with 10 bases lying between them. Germline CDR1 SGHVS, CDR2 FQNEAQ. This CDR3 is built from 13 residues. This chain's CDR3 is CASSSREDTEAFF. CDR3 in DNA: TGTGCCAGCAGCAGCAGGGAGGACACTGAAGCTTTCTTT.

The chain couples TRBV2 to TRBJ2-7; D not resolved. Germline V gene lookup returns CDR1 SNHLY and CDR2 FYNNEI. Trimming pared 10 bases from V and 6 bases from J, leaving 22 bases between. The CDR3 is 14 amino acids. This chain's CDR3 is CATRLTLLSGEQYF. The DNA of the CDR3 is TGTGCCACCCGACTTACCCTCCTCTCCGGCGAGCAGTACTTC. Full variable domain (outside the CDR3, taken from reference TRBV2 and TRBJ2-7): EPEVTQTPSHQVTQMGQEVILRCVPISNHLYFYWYRQILGQKVEFLVSFYNNEISEKSEIFDDQFSVERPDGSNFTLKIRSTKLEDSAMYFCATRLTLLSGEQYFGPGTRLTVT.

This chain connects TRBV2 to TRBJ2-7; TRBD2 aligns across 11 bases. The CDR3 contains 13 residues. After removal of 10 bases from V and 2 bases from J, the junction contained 4 bases not matched to a gene. The V gene's germline CDR1 is SNHLY and CDR2 FYNNEI. The CDR3 bases are TGTGCCACCGCGGGACTAGCGGCCTACGAGCAGTACTTC. Translated, it gives CATAGLAAYEQYF.

The CDR3 sequence: CASRAGVGQYF. DNA for the CDR3: TGTGCCAGCAGAGCAGGGGTAGGGCAGTACTTC. J is TRBJ2-7 and V is TRBV2; TRBD1 is a possible D gene (6 bases). This CDR3 contains 11 residues. Germline V gene sequence: CDR1 SNHLY, CDR2 FYNNEI. V was clipped by 6 bases and J by 9 bases, with 12 bases between them.

This chain links TRBV19 with TRBJ1-6, with 7 positions matching TRBD1. Germline V CDR1 and CDR2: LNHDA, SQIVND (reference sequence). The CDR3 sequence is 19 residues long. V gave up 5 bases and J gave up 2 bases; unmatched junction bases: 15. CDR3: CASSLNPPVQGAYNSPLHF. CDR3 nucleotides: TGTGCCAGTAGTCTAAACCCCCCGGTGCAGGGGGCCTATAATTCACCCCTCCACTTT.

This clone was counted only a few times. This chain uses TRBV4-2 with TRBJ2-5, with D maybe TRBD1 (6 bases). V was cut by 0 bases and J by 7 bases, with 18 bases left in between. The CDR3 covers 16 residues. Looked up from germline, CDR1 is LGHNA and CDR2 is YNFKEQ. The CDR3 region is CASSQDLGQGGGTQYF. DNA for the CDR3: TGTGCCAGCAGCCAAGATTTGGGACAAGGCGGTGGGACCCAGTACTTC.

This chain uses TRBV2 with TRBJ1-1; D may be TRBD1 (5 bases). V lost 2 bases, J lost 5 bases, and 12 bases lay in between. This CDR3 contains 14 residues. The germline V gene encodes CDR1 SNHLY and CDR2 FYNNEI. CDR3 nucleotides: TGTGCCAGCAGTGAAAGAACAGGTGGGACTGAAGCTTTCTTT. Translating gives CASSERTGGTEAFF.

This clone was seen only once. V is TRBV7-9 and J is TRBJ1-1, with 7 bases that match TRBD1. Germline V lookup: CDR1 SEHNR, CDR2 FQNEAQ (reference sequence). Trimming removed 4 bases from V and 1 base from J; junction bases left unmatched: 9. The CDR3 has 16 residues. The CDR3 protein is CASSSSLGQKNTEAFF. The CDR3, as DNA: TGTGCCAGCAGCTCATCCCTGGGACAGAAGAACACTGAAGCTTTCTTT.

The chain combines TRBV6-5 with TRBJ1-2; a weak D match, TRBD1 (6 bases). Germline assignment: CDR1 MNHEY and CDR2 SVGAGI. V shed 4 bases and J shed 10 bases, with 13 bases lying between them. The CDR3 sequence is 12 residues long. The CDR3, as DNA: TGTGCCAGCAGTTTTGACGGACAGATCTACACCTTC. Its protein is CASSFDGQIYTF.